A single sample gave rise to the 10 T cell receptor beta chains below, sequenced in a study of cytomegalovirus exposure and HLA in healthy donors. Amplification used 60 Vbeta primers and 13 Jbeta primers. The repertoire was sequenced with immunoSEQ multiplex PCR; TCRdb's copy has only in-frame clones and lacks some. The table records 200,000 to 250,000 clones, 77% of them present only once. Source material: PBMCs. The receptors shown here come from a woman in her fifties or sixties in good health and CMV-seropositive.

This chain links TRBV18 with TRBJ1-1; 10 nucleotides line up with TRBD1. CDR3 length: 16 residues. The J segment lost 4 bases and the V segment lost 3 bases, leaving 8 bases of the junction unmatched. The germline V gene encodes CDR1 KGHSH and CDR2 LQKENI. The CDR3 is CASSPRDRGLGTEAFF. The CDR3 nucleotides are TGTGCCAGCTCACCCCGGGACAGGGGATTGGGCACTGAAGCTTTCTTT.

This clone was observed a handful of times. The rearrangement uses TRBV30 and TRBJ2-7, with 8 bases that match TRBD1. In germline, CDR1 is GTSNPN, CDR2 SVGIG (reference sequence). The junction had 4 bases not matched to a gene; V was cut back by 0 bases and J by 3 bases. This CDR3 is 14 amino acids long. The CDR3 DNA sequence: TGTGCCTGGAGTGTAGGGGGACAGGTCTACGAGCAGTACTTC. Translation: CAWSVGGQVYEQYF.

J is TRBJ2-4 and V is TRBV19, with 8 positions matching TRBD1. The CDR3 spans 14 residues. The J segment lost 4 bases and the V segment lost 5 bases, leaving 4 bases of the junction unmatched. CDR1 and CDR2 (germline): LNHDA, SQIVND (reference sequence). This CDR3 is CASSVRQGKNIQYF. The CDR3 coding sequence is TGTGCCAGTAGTGTCCGACAGGGGAAAAACATTCAGTACTTC.

This chain connects TRBV10-3 to TRBJ2-7, with D possibly TRBD1 on 6 matching bases. The V and J ends lost 8 bases and 1 base respectively, with 15 bases between them. Germline V CDR1 and CDR2: ENHRY, SYGVKD. The CDR3 covers 14 residues. As DNA, the CDR3 is TGTGCCATCCAGGGGCCCGGCGAATCCTACGAGCAGTACTTC. This codes for CAIQGPGESYEQYF.

The chain links TRBV6-5 to TRBJ2-1; TRBD1 is a possible D gene (5 bases). The CDR3 is made up of 16 amino acids. Trimming took 2 bases from V and 5 from J, leaving 16 bases between them. Per the germline V gene, CDR1 is MNHEY and CDR2 is SVGAGI. The CDR3 here is CASSYLVVQGNNEQFF. The CDR3 region has the DNA TGTGCCAGCAGTTACCTAGTCGTCCAGGGTAACAATGAGCAGTTCTTC.

This clone was found a few times. The chain has TRBV28 and TRBJ1-2, with TRBD1 as a possible D gene (6 bases). The CDR3 is made up of 13 amino acids. Trimming stripped 6 bases from V and 3 bases from J, with 11 bases between. Germline V gene sequence: CDR1 MDHEN, CDR2 SYDVKM. CDR3 sequence (DNA): TGTGCCAGCAGCCCGGACAGCGACTATGGCTACACCTTC. Translated, it gives CASSPDSDYGYTF.

In regard to this clone: At one of its ends the junction is not consistent with the germline gene, which may arise from a read error. For the CDR3, the DNA is TGTTCCAGCAGCTTTTGGGGAGGCTCTGGGGCCAACGTCCTGACTTTC. Protein product: CSSSFWGGSGANVLTF. The rearrangement links TRBV7-9 to TRBJ2-6, with D perhaps TRBD2 (6 bases). CDR3 length: 16 amino acids. The germline CDR1 and CDR2 sequences are SEHNR and FQNEAQ (reference sequence).

The J gene is TRBJ2-5, the V gene TRBV6-5, with 12 bases lining up with TRBD2. The CDR3 length is 16 residues. V was clipped by 4 bases and J by 4 bases; unmatched bases: 7. Germline-derived CDR1 and CDR2 are MNHEY and SVGAGI. The CDR3 region has the DNA TGTGCCAGCAGTTCCGACCCTAGCGGGAGGGCAGAGACCCAGTACTTC. This gives the protein CASSSDPSGRAETQYF.

The V gene is TRBV7-3, the J gene TRBJ2-5, with D possibly being TRBD1 (6 bases). This CDR3 comprises 16 residues. Between the trimmed V and J ends, which lost 1 base and 2 bases, there was a span of 14 bases. The germline V gene has CDR1 SGHTA and CDR2 FQGTGA. CDR3 bases: TGTGCCAGCAGCTTAAATCCCCTGGACAGACAAGAGACCCAGTACTTC. Translation: CASSLNPLDRQETQYF.

The J gene is TRBJ2-7, the V gene TRBV6-1; D might be TRBD2 (5 bases). The germline V gene encodes CDR1 MNHNS and CDR2 SASEGT. Deletions cut 3 bases from V and 0 bases from J, with 12 bases between. The CDR3 totals 15 residues. CDR3 coding DNA: TGTGCCAGCAGTGAGGGTAGCGCTAGCTCCTACGAGCAGTACTTC. Protein: CASSEGSASSYEQYF.